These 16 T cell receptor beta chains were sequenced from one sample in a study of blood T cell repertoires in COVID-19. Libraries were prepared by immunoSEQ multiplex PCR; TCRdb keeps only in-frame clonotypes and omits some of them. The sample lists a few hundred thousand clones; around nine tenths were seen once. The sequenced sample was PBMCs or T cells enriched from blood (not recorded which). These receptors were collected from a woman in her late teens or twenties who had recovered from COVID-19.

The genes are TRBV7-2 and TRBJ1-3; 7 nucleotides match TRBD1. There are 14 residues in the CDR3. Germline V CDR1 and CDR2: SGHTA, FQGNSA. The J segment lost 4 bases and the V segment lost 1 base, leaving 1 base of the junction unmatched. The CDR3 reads CASSLVTGGNTIYF. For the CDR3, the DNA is TGTGCCAGCAGCTTAGTGACAGGGGGAAACACCATATATTTT.

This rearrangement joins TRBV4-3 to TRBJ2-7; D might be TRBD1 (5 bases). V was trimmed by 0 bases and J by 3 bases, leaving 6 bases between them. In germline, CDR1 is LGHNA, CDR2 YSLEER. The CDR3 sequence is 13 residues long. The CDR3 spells CASSQDRVYEQYF. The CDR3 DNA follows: TGCGCCAGCAGCCAAGACAGGGTCTACGAGCAGTACTTC.

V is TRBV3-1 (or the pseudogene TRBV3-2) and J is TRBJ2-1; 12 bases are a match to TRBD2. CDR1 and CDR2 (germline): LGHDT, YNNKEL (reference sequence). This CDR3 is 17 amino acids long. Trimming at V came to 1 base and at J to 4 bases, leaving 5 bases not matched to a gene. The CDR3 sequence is CASSQVLAGGVYNEQFF. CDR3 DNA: TGTGCCAGCAGCCAAGTGCTAGCGGGGGGGGTTTACAATGAGCAGTTCTTC.

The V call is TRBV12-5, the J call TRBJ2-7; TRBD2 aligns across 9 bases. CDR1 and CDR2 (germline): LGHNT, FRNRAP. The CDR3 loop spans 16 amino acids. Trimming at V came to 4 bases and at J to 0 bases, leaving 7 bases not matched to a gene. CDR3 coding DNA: TGTGCTAGTGGTTACCATAGCGGGGGCTTCTCCTACGAGCAGTACTTC. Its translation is CASGYHSGGFSYEQYF.

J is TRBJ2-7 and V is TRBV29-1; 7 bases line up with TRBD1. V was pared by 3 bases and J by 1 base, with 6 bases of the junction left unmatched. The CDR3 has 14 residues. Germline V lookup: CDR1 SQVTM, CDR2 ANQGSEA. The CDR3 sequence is CSVEETGDSYEQYF. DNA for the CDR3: TGCAGCGTTGAGGAAACAGGGGATTCCTACGAGCAGTACTTC.

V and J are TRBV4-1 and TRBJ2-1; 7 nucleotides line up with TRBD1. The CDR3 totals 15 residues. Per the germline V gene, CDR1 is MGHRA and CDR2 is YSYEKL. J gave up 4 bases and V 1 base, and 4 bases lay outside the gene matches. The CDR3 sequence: CASSQGYRGYNEQFF. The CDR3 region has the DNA TGCGCCAGCAGCCAAGGGTACAGGGGTTACAATGAGCAGTTCTTC.

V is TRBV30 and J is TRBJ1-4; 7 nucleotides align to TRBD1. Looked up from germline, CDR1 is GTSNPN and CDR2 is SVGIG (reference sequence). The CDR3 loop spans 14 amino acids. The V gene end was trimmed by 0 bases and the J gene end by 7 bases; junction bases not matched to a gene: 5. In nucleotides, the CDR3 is TGTGCCTGGAGTGTACAGGGGAAATCTGAAAAACTGTTTTTT. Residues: CAWSVQGKSEKLFF.

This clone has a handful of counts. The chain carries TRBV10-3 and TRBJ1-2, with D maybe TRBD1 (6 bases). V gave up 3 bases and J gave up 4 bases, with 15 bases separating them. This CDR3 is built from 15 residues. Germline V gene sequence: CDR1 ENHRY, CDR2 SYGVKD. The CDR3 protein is CAISDPLGGGYGYTF. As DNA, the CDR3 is TGTGCCATCAGTGACCCCCTTGGGGGCGGCTATGGCTACACCTTC.

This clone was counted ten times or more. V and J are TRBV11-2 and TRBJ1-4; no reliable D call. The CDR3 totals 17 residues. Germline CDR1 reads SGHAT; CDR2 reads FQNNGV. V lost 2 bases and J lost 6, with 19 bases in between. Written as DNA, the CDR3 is TGTGCCAGCAGCTTAAACGCTTACCCCGACTGGGATGAAAAACTGTTTTTT. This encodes CASSLNAYPDWDEKLFF.

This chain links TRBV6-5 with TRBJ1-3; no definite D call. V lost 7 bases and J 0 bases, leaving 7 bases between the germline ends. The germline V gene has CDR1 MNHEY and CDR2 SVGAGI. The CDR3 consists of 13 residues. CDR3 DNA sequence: TGTGCCAGCAAGAGGGTCTCTGGAAACACCATATATTTT. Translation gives CASKRVSGNTIYF.

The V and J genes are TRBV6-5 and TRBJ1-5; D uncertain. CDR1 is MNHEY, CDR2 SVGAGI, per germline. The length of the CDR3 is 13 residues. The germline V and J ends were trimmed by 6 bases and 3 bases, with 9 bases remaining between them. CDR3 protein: CASRGLNNQPQHF. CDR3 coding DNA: TGTGCCAGCAGGGGCCTGAACAATCAGCCCCAGCATTTT.

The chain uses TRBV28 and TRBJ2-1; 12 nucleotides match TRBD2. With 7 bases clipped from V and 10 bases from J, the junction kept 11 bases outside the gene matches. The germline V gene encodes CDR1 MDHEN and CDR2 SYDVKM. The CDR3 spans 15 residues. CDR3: CASIPASGGAGEQFF. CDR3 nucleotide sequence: TGTGCCAGCATTCCGGCTAGCGGGGGGGCAGGGGAGCAGTTCTTC.

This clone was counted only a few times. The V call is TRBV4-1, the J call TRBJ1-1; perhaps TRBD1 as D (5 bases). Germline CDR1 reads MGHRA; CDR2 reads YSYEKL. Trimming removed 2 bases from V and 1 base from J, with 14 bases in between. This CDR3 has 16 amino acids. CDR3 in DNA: TGCGCCAGCAGCCAACTGGGGCCAGGCGCGAACACTGAAGCTTTCTTT. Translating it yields CASSQLGPGANTEAFF.

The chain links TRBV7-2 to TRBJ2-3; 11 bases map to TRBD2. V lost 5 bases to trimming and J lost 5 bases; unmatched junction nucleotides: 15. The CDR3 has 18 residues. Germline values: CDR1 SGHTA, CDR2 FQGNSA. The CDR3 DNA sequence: TGTGCCAGCAGCCTTTATTTATTAGCGGGGGGGTACGGAGATACGCAGTATTTT. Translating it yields CASSLYLLAGGYGDTQYF.

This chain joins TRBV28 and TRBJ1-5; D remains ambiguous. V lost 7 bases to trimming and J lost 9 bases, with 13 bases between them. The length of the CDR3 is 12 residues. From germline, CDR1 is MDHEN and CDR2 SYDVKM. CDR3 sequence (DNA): TGTGCCAGCACCTTCGACGGGAGGCCCCAGCATTTT. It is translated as CASTFDGRPQHF.

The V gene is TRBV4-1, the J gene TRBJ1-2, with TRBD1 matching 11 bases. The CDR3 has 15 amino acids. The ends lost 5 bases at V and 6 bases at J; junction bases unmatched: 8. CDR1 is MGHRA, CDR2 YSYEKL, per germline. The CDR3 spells CASSVYLGQGDGYTF. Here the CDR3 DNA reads TGCGCCAGCAGCGTTTACCTGGGACAGGGGGATGGCTACACCTTC.